This TCR beta chain is drawn from a study of T cell responses to AZD1222 COVID-19 vaccine. TCRdb's table, derived via immunoSEQ multiplex PCR, lists solely in-frame clones and lacks some. The table records about 130,000 clones, roughly 87% of them present only once. The receptor comes from an adult in good health. The sequencing used peripheral blood, collected on day 0 of AZD1222 vaccination.

The CDR3 sequence: CASSPTDTEAFF. CDR3 bases: TGTGCCAGCAGCCCAACGGACACTGAAGCTTTCTTT. This sequence joins TRBV14 and TRBJ1-1; no clear D. Trimming removed 4 bases from V and 3 bases from J, with 6 bases in between. The CDR3 runs 12 residues. The germline CDR1 and CDR2 sequences are SGHDN and FVKESK.